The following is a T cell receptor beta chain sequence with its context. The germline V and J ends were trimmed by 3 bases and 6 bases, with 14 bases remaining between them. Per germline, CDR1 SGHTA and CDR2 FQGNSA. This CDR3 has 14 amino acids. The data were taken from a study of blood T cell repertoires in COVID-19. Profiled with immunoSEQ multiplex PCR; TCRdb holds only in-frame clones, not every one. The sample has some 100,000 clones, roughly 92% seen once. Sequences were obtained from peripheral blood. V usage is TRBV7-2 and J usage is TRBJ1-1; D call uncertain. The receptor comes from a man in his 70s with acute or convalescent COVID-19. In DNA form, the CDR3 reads TGTGCCAGCAGCTTTACAACTTCTAGCCCTGAAGCTTTCTTT. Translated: CASSFTTSSPEAFF.